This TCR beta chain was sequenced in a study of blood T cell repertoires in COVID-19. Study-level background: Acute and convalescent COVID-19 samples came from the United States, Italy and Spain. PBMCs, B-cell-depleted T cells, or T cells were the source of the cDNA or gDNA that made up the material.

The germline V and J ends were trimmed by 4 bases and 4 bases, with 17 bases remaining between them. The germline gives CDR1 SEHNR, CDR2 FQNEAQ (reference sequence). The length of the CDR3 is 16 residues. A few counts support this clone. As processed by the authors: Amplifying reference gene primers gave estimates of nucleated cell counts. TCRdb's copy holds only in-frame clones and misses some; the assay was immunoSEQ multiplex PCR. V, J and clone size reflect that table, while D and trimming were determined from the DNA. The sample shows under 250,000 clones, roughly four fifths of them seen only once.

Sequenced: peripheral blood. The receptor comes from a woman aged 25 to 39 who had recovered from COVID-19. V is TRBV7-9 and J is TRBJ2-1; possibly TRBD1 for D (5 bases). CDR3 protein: CASSSIQVPFYNEQFF. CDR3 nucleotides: TGTGCCAGCAGCTCAATACAGGTTCCCTTTTACAATGAGCAGTTCTTC.